Reported below is one T cell receptor beta chain. Antigen: not known. It was with 60 Vbeta and 13 Jbeta primers that the PCR ran. Generated by immunoSEQ multiplex PCR, the TCRdb table keeps only in-frame clones and is missing some. The sample records 120,000 or so clones, over 65% being singletons. The data were obtained in a study of cytomegalovirus exposure and HLA in healthy donors. Overall study results and limits: HLA alleles were associated with 17,000 or so TCR beta sequences in a later analysis at 0.05 false discovery rate.

The CDR3 is 11 amino acids. The germline V gene has CDR1 SGHDT and CDR2 YYEEEE. V lost 7 bases and J 7 bases, leaving 9 bases between the germline ends. The sample taken for sequencing was PBMCs. The chain employs TRBV5-6 and TRBJ2-1, with D perhaps matching TRBD2 (6 bases). The clonotype comes from a woman in her thirties or forties in good health and CMV-seronegative. CDR3 in amino acids: CASHRGNEQFF. The CDR3, as DNA: TGTGCCAGCCACCGGGGGAATGAGCAGTTCTTC. Looking up the rest from reference TRBV5-6 and TRBJ2-1 gives the full variable domain: DAGVTQSPTHLIKTRGQQVTLRCSPKSGHDTVSWYQQALGQGPQFIFQYYEEEERQRGNFPDRFSGHQFPNYSSELNVNALLLGDSALYLCASHRGNEQFFGPGTRLTVL.